The present T cell receptor (beta chain) was sequenced within a study of T cell clonality in common variable immunodeficiency. All CVID subjects were on immunoglobulin replacement for at least one year. Each donor provided roughly 5 to 8 ml of heparinized whole blood. Notes on the study in general: Shared TCRbeta clones were fewer between CVID subjects than controls. Common variable immunodeficiency TCR beta sequences reportedly had fewer deletions and N-nucleotide insertions.

The germline V gene encodes CDR1 ENHRY and CDR2 SYGVKD. The CDR3 has 13 residues. The germline V and J ends were trimmed by 8 bases and 3 bases, with 13 bases remaining between them. Only in-frame clones appear in the TCRdb table, and some are missing; sequencing was by immunoSEQ multiplex PCR. Sampling found about 19,000 clones, none seen once. This clone was seen ten or more times. Its antigen is currently unknown. The read ends 3 residues shy of where the CDR3 ends; the end is completed using the germline J gene. The chain is built from TRBV10-3 and TRBJ1-1; maybe TRBD1 (5 bases). Sequencing input: peripheral blood mononuclear cells. The TCR comes from a human donor with common variable immunodeficiency. The covered CDR3 bases are TGTGCCATCTCTGTCAGGGCTGACACTGAA. Encoded protein: CAISVRADTE. The full-length CDR3 reads as CAISVRADTEAFF.